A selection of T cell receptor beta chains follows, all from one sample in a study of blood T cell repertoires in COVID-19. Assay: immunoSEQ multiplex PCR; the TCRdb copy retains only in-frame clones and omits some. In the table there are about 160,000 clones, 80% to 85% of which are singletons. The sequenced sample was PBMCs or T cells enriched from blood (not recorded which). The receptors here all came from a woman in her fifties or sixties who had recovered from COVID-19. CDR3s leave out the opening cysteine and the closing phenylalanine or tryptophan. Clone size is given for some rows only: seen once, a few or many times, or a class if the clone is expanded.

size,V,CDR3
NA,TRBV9,ASSSGLAGGGNTGELF
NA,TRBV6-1,ASSEETVRGFGTIY
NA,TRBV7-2,ASSFGGRGLDTQY
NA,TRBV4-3,ASSQAAGTGAYNEQF
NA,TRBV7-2,ASSLVVRSGRGDTQY
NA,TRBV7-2,ASSFTGGVYGYT
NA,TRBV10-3,AISDSGGRDSPLH
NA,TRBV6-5,ASSYASGAF
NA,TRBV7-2,ASSYSTGTGNYEQY
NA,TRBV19,ASSIIGGVSLNEQF
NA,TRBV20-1,SASLQGARKTQY
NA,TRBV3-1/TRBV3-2,ASSQVVRGSRNTIY
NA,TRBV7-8,ASSLDRQSQPQH
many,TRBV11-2,ASSSADYEQY
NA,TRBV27,ASSLSGLDEQF
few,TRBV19,ASRGAGLVNQPQH
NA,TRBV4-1,ASSQEKGTGVPPFEQF
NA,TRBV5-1,ASSLVGQGARAF
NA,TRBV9,ASSGDYYYNEQF
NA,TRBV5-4,ASSFPRTGTDTQY
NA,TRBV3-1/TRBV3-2,ASSQVTSTDTQY
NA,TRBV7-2,ASSKDRTISYEQY
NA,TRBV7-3,ASSLGPGTGVEGYT
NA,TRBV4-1,ASSPTGGAGSNQPQH
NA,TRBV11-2,ASSLEGPWGVTGNTIY
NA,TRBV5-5,ASSLSQGAGADTQY
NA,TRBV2,ASTVGQGGNQPQH
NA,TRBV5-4,ASSPPPGTQETQY
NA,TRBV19,ASRGGAYGYT
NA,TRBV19,ARPGQASGYT
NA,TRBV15,ATSRDNQGGVGYT